These 21 T cell receptor beta chains were all obtained from the same sample, sequenced in a study of T cell responses to AZD1222 COVID-19 vaccine. Data came from immunoSEQ multiplex PCR; TCRdb stores just in-frame clones and leaves some out. The sample holds more than 85,000 clones, around 83% seen once. The source was peripheral blood, collected on day 0 of AZD1222 vaccination. Receptor source: an adult in good health.

This clone was seen only a few times. CDR3 amino acids: CASSLQGANGYTF. CDR3 coding DNA: TGTGCCAGCAGTTTACAGGGGGCGAATGGCTACACCTTC. This chain connects TRBV28 to TRBJ1-2, with 8 bases lining up with TRBD1. Germline assignment: CDR1 MDHEN and CDR2 SYDVKM. The J segment lost 6 bases and the V segment lost 2 bases, leaving 2 bases of the junction unmatched. The CDR3 consists of 13 residues.

J is TRBJ1-1 and V is TRBV7-2; D gene ambiguous. The V gene's germline CDR1 is SGHTA and CDR2 FQGNSA. The CDR3 contains 13 residues. Trimming stripped 3 bases from V and 6 bases from J, with 11 bases between. This CDR3 is CASSFSRAAEAFF. The CDR3, as DNA: TGTGCCAGCAGCTTCAGCCGGGCCGCTGAAGCTTTCTTT.

The CDR3 DNA reads as TGCAGCGTTGGCCCCGGGGGTGGCAATGAGCAGTTCTTC. It translates to CSVGPGGGNEQFF. The V call is TRBV29-1, the J call TRBJ2-1; possibly TRBD2 for D (6 bases). Trimming left V 4 bases short and J 6 bases short, with 13 bases between. This CDR3 spans 13 amino acids. Germline loops: CDR1 SQVTM, CDR2 ANQGSEA.

This chain connects TRBV7-9 to TRBJ2-2; a possible D gene is TRBD2 (6 bases). Germline assignment: CDR1 SEHNR and CDR2 FQNEAQ (reference sequence). The CDR3 consists of 16 residues. The V end was cut by 4 bases, the J end by 0 bases, with 12 bases between. CDR3 in amino acids: CASSSAGRTNTGELFF. In DNA, the CDR3 is TGTGCCAGCAGCTCTGCGGGGCGAACGAACACCGGGGAGCTGTTTTTT.

This clone was seen a single time. The chain employs TRBV7-2 and TRBJ2-1; D may be TRBD1 (5 bases). Germline V gene data show CDR1 as SGHTA and CDR2 as FQGNSA. Trimming removed 2 bases at V and 3 bases at J, with 11 bases between. This CDR3 has 15 residues. The CDR3 is CASSLSDRDYNEQFF. The CDR3 DNA sequence: TGTGCCAGCAGCTTAAGCGACAGAGACTACAATGAGCAGTTCTTC. The full variable domain, its missing parts supplied by reference TRBV7-2 and TRBJ2-1, is GAGVSQSPSNKVTEKGKDVELRCDPISGHTALYWYRQSLGQGLEFLIYFQGNSAPDKSGLPSDRFSAERTGGSVSTLTIQRTQQEDSAVYLCASSLSDRDYNEQFFGPGTRLTVL.

The chain employs TRBV27 and TRBJ2-7, with no clear D. CDR3 length: 13 amino acids. Germline-derived CDR1 and CDR2 are MNHEY and SMNVEV (reference sequence). Trimming removed 0 bases at V and 4 bases at J, with 7 bases between. The CDR3 sequence: CASSLSRWYEQYF. The CDR3 DNA follows: TGTGCCAGCAGTTTATCTCGGTGGTACGAGCAGTACTTC.

V usage is TRBV28 and J usage is TRBJ1-2; D remains ambiguous. The CDR3 loop spans 14 amino acids. V was cut by 2 bases and J by 6 bases, with 13 bases left in between. From germline, CDR1 is MDHEN and CDR2 SYDVKM. The CDR3 here is CASSLKGDVDGYTF. In DNA form, the CDR3 reads TGTGCCAGCAGTTTAAAGGGAGATGTGGATGGCTACACCTTC.

This sequence joins TRBV27 and TRBJ2-7, with 12 bases identical to TRBD2. This CDR3 has 16 amino acids. V trimming: 6 bases; J trimming: 0 bases; junction bases outside the gene matches: 6. CDR1 is MNHEY and CDR2 is SMNVEV in the germline V gene (reference sequence). The CDR3 DNA reads TGTGCCAGCAGACGACTAGCGGGGGTAAGCTCCTACGAGCAGTACTTC. Its translation: CASRRLAGVSSYEQYF.

This clone was seen once. The gene calls are TRBV7-3 and TRBJ2-2; D not resolved. The CDR3 loop spans 13 amino acids. V was shortened by 1 base and J by 4 bases, with 4 bases between the two germline ends. Germline V gene data show CDR1 as SGHTA and CDR2 as FQGTGA. The CDR3 region has the DNA TGTGCCAGCAGCTTAAGTCCCACCGGGGAGCTGTTTTTT. It yields the protein CASSLSPTGELFF. The whole variable domain, remainder taken from reference TRBV7-3 and TRBJ2-2, is GAGVSQTPSNKVTEKGKYVELRCDPISGHTALYWYRQSLGQGPEFLIYFQGTGAADDSGLPNDRFFAVRPEGSVSTLKIQRTERGDSAVYLCASSLSPTGELFFGEGSRLTVL.

The J gene is TRBJ1-2, the V gene TRBV7-2, with D unclear. CDR3 length equals 14 residues. The germline V and J ends were trimmed by 3 bases and 5 bases, with 13 bases remaining between them. Germline V CDR1 and CDR2: SGHTA, FQGNSA. CDR3 in amino acids: CASSFQDLGYGYTF. CDR3 sequence (DNA): TGTGCCAGCAGCTTTCAGGACTTGGGGTATGGCTACACCTTC.

This clone was seen just once. This sequence joins TRBV28 and TRBJ1-5, with unresolved D. CDR1 MDHEN and CDR2 SYDVKM come from the germline V gene. V shed 4 bases and J shed 3 bases, with 7 bases lying between them. The CDR3 runs 13 residues. The CDR3 DNA is TGTGCCAGCAGTTCAAGCCACAATCAGCCCCAGCATTTT. This translates into CASSSSHNQPQHF.

This clone was seen only once. The CDR3 loop reads CSVVGTLPYGYTF. CDR3 DNA: TGCAGCGTTGTTGGGACACTACCTTATGGCTACACCTTC. The chain is built from TRBV29-1 and TRBJ1-2, with a possible D match to TRBD1 (6 bases). The CDR3 covers 13 residues. V lost 4 bases and J 5 bases, leaving 14 bases between the germline ends. CDR1 is SQVTM, CDR2 ANQGSEA, per germline.

This clone was observed a handful of times. The rearrangement uses TRBV6-1 and TRBJ1-1; possibly TRBD1 for D (6 bases). Germline V lookup: CDR1 MNHNS, CDR2 SASEGT. Trimming left V 2 bases short and J 5 bases short, with 12 bases between. The CDR3 is 14 amino acids. CDR3 residues: CASSERGAGTEAFF. CDR3 DNA sequence: TGTGCCAGCAGTGAACGGGGGGCAGGGACTGAAGCTTTCTTT.

The chain employs TRBV19 and TRBJ2-5; D is uncertain. The germline gives CDR1 LNHDA, CDR2 SQIVND (reference sequence). Trimming took off 3 bases at V and 5 bases at J, with 16 bases between the two ends. The CDR3 spans 15 residues. The CDR3 reads CASSILGYPGETQYF. The DNA of the CDR3 is TGTGCCAGTAGTATTCTGGGCTACCCCGGGGAGACCCAGTACTTC.

This clone has a handful of counts. The V gene is TRBV16, the J gene TRBJ2-1; D gene unclear. Germline V gene lookup returns CDR1 KGHSY and CDR2 FQNENV. V gave up 3 bases and J gave up 6 bases, with 12 bases separating them. The CDR3 contains 14 residues. This chain's CDR3 is CASSHPPGTNEQFF. DNA of the CDR3: TGTGCCAGCAGCCATCCGCCGGGTACCAATGAGCAGTTCTTC.

As concerns this clone: Other DNA sequences in the same sample also yield this CDR3. The chain joins TRBV12-3 or TRBV12-4 to TRBJ2-7, with D hard to call. V was cut by 5 bases and J by 3 bases, with 8 bases left in between. The CDR3 covers 12 residues. CDR3 sequence: CASSRLRYEQYF. CDR3 nucleotide sequence: TGTGCCAGCAGTCGACTTCGCTACGAGCAGTACTTC.

The V gene is TRBV4-2, the J gene TRBJ2-2; 7 positions match TRBD2. With V trimmed by 0 bases and J by 2 bases, 3 bases remained unmatched. The CDR3 covers 16 residues. Per the germline V gene, CDR1 is LGHNA and CDR2 is YNFKEQ. The CDR3 loop is CASSQETGGNTGELFF. The CDR3 region has the DNA TGTGCCAGCAGCCAAGAAACGGGAGGTAACACCGGGGAGCTGTTTTTT.

The chain recombines TRBV9 with TRBJ2-1, with TRBD2 as a possible D gene (6 bases). Germline V CDR1 and CDR2: SGDLS, YYNGEE. The CDR3 covers 14 residues. Trimming shortened V by 0 bases and J by 8 bases, and 12 bases separated the two germline ends. The CDR3 bases are TGTGCCAGCAGCGTAGGACTAGTCAACGATGAGCAGTTCTTC. Translating it yields CASSVGLVNDEQFF.

The J gene is TRBJ1-1, the V gene TRBV4-2, with 7 bases lining up with TRBD1. CDR3 length equals 15 residues. V shed 2 bases, J shed 0 bases, and the junction held 3 bases outside the gene matches. The germline gives CDR1 LGHNA, CDR2 YNFKEQ. The CDR3 coding sequence is TGTGCCAGCAGCCAACTGGGACAGATGAACACTGAAGCTTTCTTT. It is translated as CASSQLGQMNTEAFF.

This clone appeared once. This chain joins TRBV10-3 and TRBJ1-2; no definite D call. The CDR3 is 14 residues long. Germline V CDR1 and CDR2: ENHRY, SYGVKD. V was cut by 2 bases and J by 5 bases, with 12 bases left in between. CDR3 protein: CAISEPLRLYGYTF. The CDR3, as DNA: TGTGCCATCAGTGAGCCTCTCCGTTTATATGGCTACACCTTC.

Here the CDR3 reads CSVEEWQTQETQYF. CDR3 sequence (DNA): TGCAGCGTTGAAGAGTGGCAGACGCAAGAGACCCAGTACTTC. The chain combines TRBV29-1 with TRBJ2-5; D ambiguous. Per germline, CDR1 SQVTM and CDR2 ANQGSEA. Trimming cost V 0 bases and J 2 bases, with 10 bases left between them. This CDR3 spans 14 amino acids.